A single TCR beta chain is shown here with its context. The target antigen is unknown. This sample was taken from a study of TIL therapy for anti-PD-1-resistant metastatic lung cancer. Study-level information: Tumors had a median PD-L1 proportion score of around 6.4%. Most patients had lung adenocarcinoma; several tumors were EGFR-mutant, two ALK-rearranged; half smoked currently or formerly.

The immunoSEQ assay was v3. Some clones are missing from TCRdb's copy, which holds only in-frame ones; the method was immunoSEQ multiplex PCR. The sample lists some 12,000 clones; 58% were seen once. Time point here: pre-treatment sample, taken before nivolumab and TIL therapy. Most excised metastases sampled were pleural nodules or supraclavicular lymph nodes. Points from the study as a whole: Many TIL product clones were absent from baseline tumor, suggesting clonal contraction.

CDR3 length: 15 amino acids. The V end lost 3 bases, the J end lost 3 bases, and 15 bases lay between the germline ends. The germline CDR1 and CDR2 sequences are SGHRS and YFSETQ. The receptor's source is a person aged 25 to 79 with non-small cell lung cancer. The chain uses TRBV5-1 and TRBJ1-1; D gene unclear. This specimen consisted of tumor tissue, obtained at baseline. The CDR3 DNA follows: TGCGCCAGCAGCTCCCAGGTTACGGAGGACACTGAAGCTTTCTTT. Residues: CASSSQVTEDTEAFF.